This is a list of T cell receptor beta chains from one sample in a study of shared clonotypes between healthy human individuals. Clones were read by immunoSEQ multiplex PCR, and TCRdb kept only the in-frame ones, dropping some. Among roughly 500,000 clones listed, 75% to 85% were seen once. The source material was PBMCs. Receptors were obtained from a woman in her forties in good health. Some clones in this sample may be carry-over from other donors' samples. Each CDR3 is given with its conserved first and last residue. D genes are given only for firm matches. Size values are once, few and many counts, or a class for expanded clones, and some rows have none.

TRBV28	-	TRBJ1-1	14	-	CASADRGRNTEAFF	TGTGCCAGCGCCGATAGAGGGAGGAACACTGAAGCTTTCTTT
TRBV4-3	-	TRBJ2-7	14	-	CASSQDWRAGEQYF	TGCGCCAGCAGCCAAGATTGGAGGGCCGGTGAGCAGTACTTC
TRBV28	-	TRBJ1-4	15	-	CASTETGPSWEKLFF	TGTGCCAGCACTGAAACCGGACCTTCGTGGGAAAAACTGTTTTTT
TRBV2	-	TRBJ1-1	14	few	CASRDEGEYTEAFF	TGTGCCAGCAGGGACGAAGGGGAGTACACTGAAGCTTTCTTT
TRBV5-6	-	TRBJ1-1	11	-	CASSHRLEAFF	TGTGCCAGCAGCCACAGGCTTGAAGCTTTCTTT
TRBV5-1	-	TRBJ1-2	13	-	CASSWEGQDGYTF	TGCGCCAGCAGCTGGGAGGGGCAGGATGGCTACACCTTC
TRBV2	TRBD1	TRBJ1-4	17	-	CASSRPGTGVANEKLFF	TGTGCCAGCAGCCGTCCCGGGACAGGGGTCGCTAATGAAAAACTGTTTTTT
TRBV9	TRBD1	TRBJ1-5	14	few	CASSKGQSNQPQHF	TGTGCCAGCAGCAAGGGACAGTCTAATCAGCCCCAGCATTTT
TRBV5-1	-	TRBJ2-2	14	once	CASSSGRNTGELFF	TGCGCCAGCAGCTCCGGGAGGAACACCGGGGAGCTGTTTTTT
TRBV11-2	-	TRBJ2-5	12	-	CASRGPGETQYF	TGTGCCAGCAGGGGGCCAGGGGAGACCCAGTACTTC
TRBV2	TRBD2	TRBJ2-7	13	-	CASGWTSAPEQYF	TGTGCCAGCGGATGGACTAGCGCGCCCGAGCAGTACTTC
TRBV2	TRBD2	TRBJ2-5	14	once	CATPSGRYSETQYF	TGTGCCACTCCTAGCGGGAGGTATAGCGAGACCCAGTACTTC
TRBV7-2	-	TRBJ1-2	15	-	CASSPGDRSRRGYTF	TGTGCCAGCAGCCCCGGCGACAGGTCCCGGCGAGGCTACACCTTC
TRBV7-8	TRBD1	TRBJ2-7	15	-	CASSLAGTGDYEQYF	TGTGCCAGCAGCTTAGCCGGGACAGGGGATTACGAGCAGTACTTC
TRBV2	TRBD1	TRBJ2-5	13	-	CASRYRGSETQYF	TGTGCCAGCAGATACAGGGGTTCGGAGACCCAGTACTTC
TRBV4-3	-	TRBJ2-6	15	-	CASSGAVSGANVLTF	TGCGCCAGCAGCGGGGCGGTTTCCGGGGCCAACGTCCTGACTTTC
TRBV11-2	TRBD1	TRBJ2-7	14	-	CASIRNGTAYEQYF	TGTGCCAGCATTAGGAACGGGACAGCATACGAGCAGTACTTC
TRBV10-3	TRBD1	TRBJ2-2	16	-	CAISESRTGVIGELFF	TGTGCCATCAGTGAGTCCAGGACAGGGGTAATCGGGGAGCTGTTTTTT
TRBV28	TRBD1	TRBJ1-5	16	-	CASSLVQGASNQPQHF	TGTGCCAGCAGTTTAGTACAGGGGGCAAGCAATCAGCCCCAGCATTTT
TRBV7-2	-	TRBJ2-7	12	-	CASSLGDYEQYF	TGTGCCAGCAGCTTAGGGGATTACGAGCAGTACTTC
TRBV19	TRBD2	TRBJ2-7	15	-	CASSSSGKSSYEQYF	TGTGCCAGTAGTTCAAGCGGGAAAAGCTCCTACGAGCAGTACTTC
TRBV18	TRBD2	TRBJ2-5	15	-	CASSPPGTSVETQYF	TGTGCCAGCTCCCCTCCAGGGACTAGCGTGGAGACCCAGTACTTC
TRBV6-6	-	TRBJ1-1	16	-	CASSKRISGENTEAFF	TGTGCCAGCAGTAAGCGAATATCAGGGGAGAACACTGAAGCTTTCTTT
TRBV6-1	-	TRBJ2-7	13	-	CASTSRVPREQYF	TGTGCCAGCACTAGCAGGGTCCCCCGCGAGCAGTACTTC
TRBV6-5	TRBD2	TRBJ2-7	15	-	CASSSGTSGSYEQYF	TGTGCCAGCAGCTCCGGGACTAGCGGTTCCTACGAGCAGTACTTC
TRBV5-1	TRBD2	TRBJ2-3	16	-	CASRSRTSGPTDTQYF	TGCGCCAGCAGATCCAGGACTAGCGGACCCACAGATACGCAGTATTTT
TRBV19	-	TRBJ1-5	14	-	CASSNQDLNQPQHF	TGTGCCAGTAGTAACCAGGACCTCAATCAGCCCCAGCATTTT
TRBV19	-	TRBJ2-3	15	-	CASSIYRGYTDTQYF	TGTGCCAGTAGTATATATAGGGGGTACACAGATACGCAGTATTTT
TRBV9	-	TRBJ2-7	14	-	CASSVVAEDYEQYF	TGTGCCAGCAGCGTAGTTGCCGAAGACTACGAGCAGTACTTC
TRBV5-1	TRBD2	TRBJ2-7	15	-	CASSHWREGSYEQYF	TGCGCCAGCAGTCATTGGCGGGAGGGATCCTACGAGCAGTACTTC
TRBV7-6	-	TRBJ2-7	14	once	CASSLEGWAYEQYF	TGTGCCAGCAGCTTAGAGGGCTGGGCCTACGAGCAGTACTTC
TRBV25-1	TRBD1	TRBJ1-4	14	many	CASSEGQGREKLFF	TGTGCCAGCAGTGAGGGACAGGGACGGGAAAAACTGTTTTTT
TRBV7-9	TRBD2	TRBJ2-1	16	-	CASIAGGPSSYNEQFF	TGTGCCAGCATTGCGGGAGGGCCGAGCTCCTACAATGAGCAGTTCTTC
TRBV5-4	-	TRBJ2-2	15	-	CASSPDGRRTGELFF	TGTGCCAGCAGCCCCGACGGGCGACGCACCGGGGAGCTGTTTTTT
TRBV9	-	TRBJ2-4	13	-	CASSDLASPIQYF	TGTGCCAGCAGCGATTTAGCCAGTCCTATTCAGTACTTC
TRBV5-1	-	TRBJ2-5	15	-	CASSRDRWGTETQYF	TGCGCCAGCAGCCGGGACCGGTGGGGCACTGAGACCCAGTACTTC
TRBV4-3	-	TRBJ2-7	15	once	CASSQDRGAAYEQYF	TGCGCCAGCAGCCAAGATAGAGGGGCGGCCTACGAGCAGTACTTC
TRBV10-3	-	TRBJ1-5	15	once	CAISEYQGGNQPQHF	TGTGCCATCAGTGAGTATCAGGGCGGCAATCAGCCCCAGCATTTT
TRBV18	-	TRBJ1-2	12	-	CASSRGEDGYTF	TGTGCCAGCTCACGGGGGGAGGACGGCTACACCTTC
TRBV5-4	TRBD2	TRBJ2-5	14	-	CASSTGLAVGTQYF	TGTGCCAGCAGCACAGGACTAGCGGTGGGGACCCAGTACTTC
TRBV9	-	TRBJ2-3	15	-	CASSVVEGVWDTQYF	TGTGCCAGCAGCGTAGTGGAGGGGGTGTGGGATACGCAGTATTTT
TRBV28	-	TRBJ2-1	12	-	CASSRIPGEQFF	TGTGCCAGCAGCCGGATCCCGGGCGAGCAGTTCTTC
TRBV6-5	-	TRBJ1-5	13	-	CASSWTSNQPQHF	TGTGCCAGCAGTTGGACTAGCAATCAGCCCCAGCATTTT
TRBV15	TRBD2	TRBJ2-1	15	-	CATSRELAGGVEQFF	TGTGCCACCAGCAGAGAACTAGCGGGAGGTGTTGAGCAGTTCTTC
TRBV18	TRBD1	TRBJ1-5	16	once	CASSYGQGNSNQPQHF	TGTGCCAGCTCCTACGGACAGGGTAATAGCAATCAGCCCCAGCATTTT
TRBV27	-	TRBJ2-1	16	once	CASSSWGVAENNEQFF	TGTGCCAGCAGTTCCTGGGGGGTAGCGGAAAACAATGAGCAGTTCTTC
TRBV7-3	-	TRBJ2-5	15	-	CASSPTMGLYETQYF	TGTGCCAGCAGCCCAACTATGGGGTTGTATGAGACCCAGTACTTC
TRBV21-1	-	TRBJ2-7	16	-	CASSAISGQGACEQYF	TGTGCCAGCAGCGCTATCTCCGGACAGGGGGCTTGCGAGCAGTACTTC
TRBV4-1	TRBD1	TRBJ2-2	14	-	CASRQTGVTGELFF	TGCGCCAGCAGGCAGACAGGGGTTACCGGGGAGCTGTTTTTT